This T cell receptor beta chain originates from a study of STAT5B mutations in CD4+ large granular lymphocyte leukemia. Points from the study as a whole: No patients shared main leukemic clonotypes, though around 25% appeared at low frequency elsewhere.

About this clone itself: Antigen: not known.

Study processing details: Lowest detectable productive clonotype frequency was 2.59 x 10-5. Profiled with immunoSEQ multiplex PCR; TCRdb holds only in-frame clones, not every one. V, J and clone size are taken as reported in that table, and D and trimming were inferred from the DNA itself. This sample has more than 20,000 clones, with about four fifths found just once. Germline CDR1 and CDR2: SGHVS and FNYEAQ. The CDR3 sequence is 15 residues long. V lost 1 base and J lost 6; bases outside the gene matches: 3. V gene TRBV7-6 combines with J gene TRBJ1-2; 12 nucleotides match TRBD1. The specimen sequenced was CD4+ T cells from blood buffy coats. This receptor was identified in a human donor in good health. CDR3 loop: CASSLGGTGGNGYTF. The DNA for the CDR3 is TGTGCCAGCAGCTTAGGGGGGACAGGGGGCAATGGCTACACCTTC.